The 18 T cell receptor beta chains in this list originate from one sample, sequenced in a study of control samples from healthy donors and cancer patients. Sequencing used immunoSEQ multiplex PCR; TCRdb keeps in-frame clones, though not all of them. The table has over 30,000 clones, around 87% seen once. The sequenced sample consisted of PBMCs. Every receptor here comes from a woman between 40 and 55 years old with lung cancer.

This chain uses TRBV11-2 with TRBJ2-7; weak D call: TRBD2 (6 bases). V lost 5 bases to trimming and J lost 1 base, with 12 bases between them. The germline V gene has CDR1 SGHAT and CDR2 FQNNGV. This CDR3 region has 14 residues. The DNA of the CDR3 is TGTGCCAGCAGCAATCCGGGACTTTCCTACGAGCAGTACTTC. Translation gives CASSNPGLSYEQYF.

The chain uses TRBV24-1 and TRBJ2-1, with TRBD2 matching 8 bases. CDR1 is KGHDR and CDR2 is SFDVKD in the germline V gene. With 5 bases clipped from V and 6 bases from J, the junction kept 8 bases outside the gene matches. This CDR3 contains 15 residues. CDR3 in amino acids: CATSGVTGTSNEQFF. The DNA for the CDR3 is TGTGCCACCAGTGGCGTCACCGGGACTAGCAATGAGCAGTTCTTC.

J is TRBJ1-1 and V is TRBV5-1; TRBD1 is a possible D gene (5 bases). V lost 1 base and J 5 bases, leaving 18 bases between the germline ends. The CDR3 contains 16 residues. CDR1 and CDR2 from the germline V gene are SGHRS and YFSETQ. As DNA, the CDR3 is TGCGCCAGCAGCTTGTTTGCTCGGGGGGGTGAAACTGAAGCTTTCTTT. Translated: CASSLFARGGETEAFF. Using reference TRBV5-1 and TRBJ1-1 for the parts outside the CDR3, the full variable domain is KAGVTQTPRYLIKTRGQQVTLSCSPISGHRSVSWYQQTPGQGLQFLFEYFSETQRNKGNFPGRFSGRQFSNSRSEMNVSTLELGDSALYLCASSLFARGGETEAFFGQGTRLTVV.

The rearrangement joins TRBV6-5 to TRBJ1-1; no firm D call. CDR1 is MNHEY and CDR2 is SVGAGI in the germline V gene. The CDR3 is made up of 11 amino acids. Trimming cost V 10 bases and J 11 bases, with 17 bases left between them. In nucleotides, the CDR3 is TGTGCCACGGGGAAGTCCGCGGGGGCTTTCTTT. It is translated as CATGKSAGAFF.

The V and J genes are TRBV11-3 and TRBJ2-2; D perhaps matches TRBD2 (6 bases). The CDR3 spans 15 residues. Germline V gene sequence: CDR1 SGHNT, CDR2 YENEEA. V dropped 5 bases and J dropped 7 bases, with 17 bases sitting between them. The CDR3 region has the DNA TGTGCCAGCAGCCTTACCGGGACTCCGAACGGGGAGCTGTTTTTT. As protein: CASSLTGTPNGELFF. Complete variable domain (other parts from reference TRBV11-3 and TRBJ2-2): EAGVVQSPRYKIIEKKQPVAFWCNPISGHNTLYWYLQNLGQGPELLIRYENEEAVDDSQLPKDRFSAERLKGVDSTLKIQPAELGDSAVYLCASSLTGTPNGELFFGEGSRLTVL.

The chain uses TRBV6-1 and TRBJ2-1, with D perhaps TRBD2 (6 bases). The CDR3 extends over 16 amino acids. The V end lost 3 bases, the J end lost 0 bases, and 12 bases lay between the germline ends. The V gene's germline CDR1 is MNHNS and CDR2 SASEGT. In nucleotides, the CDR3 is TGTGCCAGCAGTGACCCGGGACTCAGCTCCTACAATGAGCAGTTCTTC. Protein product: CASSDPGLSSYNEQFF.

The chain's CDR3 is CASSSGASQETQYF. The DNA of the CDR3 is TGTGCCAGCTCTTCCGGGGCCTCCCAAGAGACCCAGTACTTC. This chain connects TRBV11-3 to TRBJ2-5, with D perhaps TRBD1 or TRBD2 (5 bases each). This CDR3 spans 14 amino acids. Germline-derived CDR1 and CDR2 are SGHNT and YENEEA. V lost 8 bases and J 1 base, leaving 14 bases between the germline ends.

This clone was picked up one time. The CDR3 DNA reads as TGTGCCAGCAGTGGGAATGAGGCAGAAAGAAAGAAAGGCTCTGGAAACACCATATATTTT. Protein product: CASSGNEAERKKGSGNTIYF. The rearrangement joins TRBV6-1 to TRBJ1-3; D gene unclear. Germline V gene lookup returns CDR1 MNHNS and CDR2 SASEGT. This CDR3 is built from 20 residues. The V end was cut by 4 bases, the J end by 0 bases, with 25 bases between.

V gene TRBV3-1 (or the pseudogene TRBV3-2) combines with J gene TRBJ1-3; no reliable D call. With 5 bases removed from V and 2 bases from J, the gap between germline ends came to 16 bases. CDR1 and CDR2 from the germline V gene are LGHDT and YNNKEL (reference sequence). CDR3 length: 16 amino acids. CDR3 residues: CASSDLGIGAGNTIYF. CDR3 DNA: TGTGCCAGCAGCGACCTCGGAATAGGAGCTGGAAACACCATATATTTT.

The rearrangement uses TRBV4-1 and TRBJ1-4; possible D gene TRBD1, 5 bases. The germline CDR1 and CDR2 sequences are MGHRA and YSYEKL. V lost 3 bases and J lost 5, with 16 bases in between. CDR3 size: 16 residues. CDR3 nucleotide sequence: TGCGCCAGCAGCCAGTTATGGGGCTTATCGAATGAAAAACTGTTTTTT. This translates into CASSQLWGLSNEKLFF.

The chain uses TRBV18 and TRBJ2-2; 7 positions match TRBD2. The CDR3 is 16 residues long. The V and J ends lost 4 bases and 0 bases, in that order; junction bases with no gene match: 5. Germline lookup yields CDR1 KGHSH and CDR2 LQKENI. The CDR3 bases are TGTGCCAGCTCACTTAGCGCGGGGGCGAACACCGGGGAGCTGTTTTTT. Its protein product is CASSLSAGANTGELFF. The entire variable domain, with the rest obtained from reference TRBV18 and TRBJ2-2, is as follows: NAGVMQNPRHLVRRRGQEARLRCSPMKGHSHVYWYRQLPEEGLKFMVYLQKENIIDESGMPKERFSAEFPKEGPSILRIQQVVRGDSAAYFCASSLSAGANTGELFFGEGSRLTVL.

V gene TRBV4-2 combines with J gene TRBJ2-1; either TRBD1 or TRBD2 may fit D (7 bases each). CDR1 and CDR2 (germline): LGHNA, YNFKEQ. The V end was cut by 0 bases, the J end by 9 bases, with 18 bases between. The CDR3 spans 16 residues. CDR3 amino acids: CASSQDQGGGRGEQFF. Written as DNA, the CDR3 is TGTGCCAGCAGCCAAGATCAGGGGGGGGGCCGCGGTGAGCAGTTCTTC.

The rearrangement links TRBV4-1 to TRBJ1-2, with a possible D match to TRBD1 (5 bases). Trimming cost V 0 bases and J 4 bases, with 9 bases left between them. Germline CDR1 reads MGHRA; CDR2 reads YSYEKL. There are 14 residues in the CDR3. The CDR3 protein is CASSQDWGGYGYTF. In DNA form, the CDR3 reads TGCGCCAGCAGCCAAGATTGGGGGGGCTATGGCTACACCTTC.

This clone was counted between two and nine times. This chain connects TRBV7-3 to TRBJ2-5, with D tentatively TRBD1 or TRBD2 (6 bases each). The CDR3 is 14 residues long. Germline lookup yields CDR1 SGHTA and CDR2 FQGTGA. Trimming shortened V by 4 bases and J by 1 base, and 10 bases separated the two germline ends. CDR3 DNA sequence: TGTGCCAGCAGCTCAGGAGGGGGCCAAGAGACCCAGTACTTC. It encodes CASSSGGGQETQYF.

This clone was observed a single time. CDR3 amino acids: CASQLDREGEKLFF. The CDR3, as DNA: TGTGCCAGCCAGTTGGACAGGGAGGGGGAAAAACTGTTTTTT. This sequence joins TRBV6-5 and TRBJ1-4; 8 bases fit TRBD1. Germline CDR1 MNHEY, CDR2 SVGAGI. The CDR3 contains 14 residues. V lost 8 bases, J lost 8 bases, and 10 bases stayed unmatched.

The genes are TRBV27 and TRBJ2-2; unclear D gene. The CDR3 runs 12 residues. The V end was cut by 5 bases, the J end by 0 bases, with 1 base between. CDR1 and CDR2 (germline): MNHEY, SMNVEV (reference sequence). The chain's CDR3 is CASSPNTGELFF. Written as DNA, the CDR3 is TGTGCCAGCAGTCCGAACACCGGGGAGCTGTTTTTT.

This clone was counted once. The rearrangement links TRBV5-4 to TRBJ1-1, with unresolved D. Germline CDR1 and CDR2: SGHNT and YYREEE (reference sequence). There are 13 residues in the CDR3. V was shortened by 5 bases and J by 2 bases, with 10 bases between the two germline ends. CDR3: CASRSTDNTEAFF. Here the CDR3 DNA reads TGTGCCAGCAGATCTACAGATAACACTGAAGCTTTCTTT.

This clone was seen only a few times. The V and J genes are TRBV19 and TRBJ1-1, with D perhaps TRBD1 (5 bases). This CDR3 contains 14 residues. V was pared by 4 bases and J by 7 bases, with 16 bases between. Germline CDR1 and CDR2: LNHDA and SQIVND (reference sequence). This CDR3 reads CASSTPGMNVEAFF. The CDR3 nucleotides read TGTGCCAGTAGTACCCCAGGGATGAATGTTGAAGCTTTCTTT.